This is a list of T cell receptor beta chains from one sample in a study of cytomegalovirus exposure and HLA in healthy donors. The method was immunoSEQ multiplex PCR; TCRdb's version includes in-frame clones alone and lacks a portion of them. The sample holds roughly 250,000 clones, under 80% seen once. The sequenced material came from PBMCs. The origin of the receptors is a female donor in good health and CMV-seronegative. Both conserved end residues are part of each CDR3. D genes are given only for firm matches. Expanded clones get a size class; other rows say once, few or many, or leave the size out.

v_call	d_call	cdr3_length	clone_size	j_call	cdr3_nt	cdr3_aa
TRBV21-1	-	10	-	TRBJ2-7	TGTGCCAGCAGCACGGAGGAGCAGTACTTC	CASSTEEQYF
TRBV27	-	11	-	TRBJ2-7	TGTGCCACGGTCGGAGGGGCCGAGCAGTACTTC	CATVGGAEQYF
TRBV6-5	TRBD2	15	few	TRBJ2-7	TGTGCCAGCAGTAGACTAGCGGGAGGGTCCTACGAGCAGTACTTC	CASSRLAGGSYEQYF
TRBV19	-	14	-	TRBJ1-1	TGTGCCAGTAGTATAGTGGGCCCGGGGACTGAAGCTTTCTTT	CASSIVGPGTEAFF
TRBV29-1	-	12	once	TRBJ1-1	TGCAGCGTTACAAGGGGCCCCACTGAAGCTTTCTTT	CSVTRGPTEAFF
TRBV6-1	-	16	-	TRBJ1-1	TGTGCCAGCAGTGAAGGAATTGGGGAGTGGGTCACTGAAGCTTTCTTT	CASSEGIGEWVTEAFF
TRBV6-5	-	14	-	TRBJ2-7	TGTGCCAGCAGTGAAAGGGGATATAATTACGAGCAGTACTTC	CASSERGYNYEQYF
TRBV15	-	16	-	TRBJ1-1	TGTGCCACCAGCACTGATAAGGGACATTCGAACACTGAAGCTTTCTTT	CATSTDKGHSNTEAFF
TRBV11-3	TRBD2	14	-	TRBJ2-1	TGTGCCAGCAGCGGGACTAGCGGGATGGGAGAGCAGTTCTTC	CASSGTSGMGEQFF
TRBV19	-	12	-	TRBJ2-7	TGTGCCAGTAGCGGGACTCCAGACGAGCAGTACTTC	CASSGTPDEQYF
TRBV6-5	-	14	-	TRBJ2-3	TGTGCCAGCAGTCGGGGGACTAGCACAGATACGCAGTATTTT	CASSRGTSTDTQYF
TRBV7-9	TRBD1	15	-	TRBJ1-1	TGTGCCAGCAGCTTAGTACAGGGGGGGTACACTGAAGCTTTCTTT	CASSLVQGGYTEAFF
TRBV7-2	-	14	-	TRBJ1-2	TGTGCCAGCAGCCCCGCGGGCAGGAGCTATGGCTACACCTTC	CASSPAGRSYGYTF
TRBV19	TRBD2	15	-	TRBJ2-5	TGTGCCAGTACCCTTCGCGGGGGGTACCAAGAGACCCAGTACTTC	CASTLRGGYQETQYF
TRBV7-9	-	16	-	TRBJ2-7	TGTTCCAGCAGCACCATCTCCGGTTTAAACCTTTACGAGCAGTACTTC	CSSSTISGLNLYEQYF
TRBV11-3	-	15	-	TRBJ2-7	TGTGCCAGCAGCTTGACGGGAGCCTCTCCCTACGAGCAGTACTTC	CASSLTGASPYEQYF
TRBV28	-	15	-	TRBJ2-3	TGTGCCAGCAGTTTCAGGTCCAGGGTAGCAGATACGCAGTATTTT	CASSFRSRVADTQYF
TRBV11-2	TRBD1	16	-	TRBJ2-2	TGTGCCAGCAGCCGTATCGGGACAGCGAACACCGGGGAGCTGTTTTTT	CASSRIGTANTGELFF
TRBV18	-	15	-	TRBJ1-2	TGTGCCAGCTCACCGCTCGGGCCTCCCAGCGGTGGCTACACCTTC	CASSPLGPPSGGYTF
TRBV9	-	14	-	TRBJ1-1	TGTGCCAGCAGCCCCCAGGCCCTACACACTGAAGCTTTCTTT	CASSPQALHTEAFF
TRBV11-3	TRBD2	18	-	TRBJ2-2	TGTGCCAGCAGCTCCGGGACTAGCGGGAGGGCCGGCACCGGGGAGCTGTTTTTT	CASSSGTSGRAGTGELFF
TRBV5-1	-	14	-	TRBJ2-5	TGCGCCAGCAGCTTGGCACAACACCAAGAGACCCAGTACTTC	CASSLAQHQETQYF
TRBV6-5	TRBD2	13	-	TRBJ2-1	TGTGCCAGCAGTCGGGACTATAACAATGAGCAGTTCTTC	CASSRDYNNEQFF
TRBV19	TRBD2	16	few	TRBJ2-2	TGTGCCAGTAGTTTGCGGACTAGCGGAAACACCGGGGAGCTGTTTTTT	CASSLRTSGNTGELFF
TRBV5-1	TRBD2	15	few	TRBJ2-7	TGCGCCAGCAGAGATAGGACTAGTGGAGTGTACGAGCAGTACTTC	CASRDRTSGVYEQYF
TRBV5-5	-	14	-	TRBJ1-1	TGTGCCAGCAGCTTGTGGGGGGAGAACACTGAAGCTTTCTTT	CASSLWGENTEAFF
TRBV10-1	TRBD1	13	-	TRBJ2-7	TGCGCCAGCAGTGAGCTCAGGGGGAGCGAGCAGTACTTC	CASSELRGSEQYF
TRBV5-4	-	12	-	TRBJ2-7	TGTGCCAGCAGCTTGGAAGCCGGCGAGCAGTACTTC	CASSLEAGEQYF
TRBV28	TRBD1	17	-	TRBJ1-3	TGTGCCAGCAGTTTACAGGGACAGGTTTTCTCTGGAAACACCATATATTTT	CASSLQGQVFSGNTIYF
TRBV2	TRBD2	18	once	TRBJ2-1	TGTGCCATTGAAATGGGGAACATGGGACTAGCGGTCTACAATGAGCAGTTCTTC	CAIEMGNMGLAVYNEQFF
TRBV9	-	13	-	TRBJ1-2	TGTGCCAGCAGCGCACAGGTAAACTATGGCTACACCTTC	CASSAQVNYGYTF
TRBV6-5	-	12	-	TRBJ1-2	TGTGCCAGCTGGGCGGGGCGGGATGGCTACACCTTC	CASWAGRDGYTF
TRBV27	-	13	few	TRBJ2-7	TGTGCCAGCAGTTTACAGGGATCCTACGAGCAGTACTTC	CASSLQGSYEQYF
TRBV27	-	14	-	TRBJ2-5	TGTGCCAGCAGGAGACAGTCTCGCCAAGAGACCCAGTACTTC	CASRRQSRQETQYF
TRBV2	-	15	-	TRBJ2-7	TGTGCCAGCAGTGAAAGGGGTGGTCCGCCCTACGAGCAGTACTTC	CASSERGGPPYEQYF
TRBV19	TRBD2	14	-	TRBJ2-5	TGTGCCAGTAGTATAGGCGGGGGGAGCGAGACCCAGTACTTC	CASSIGGGSETQYF
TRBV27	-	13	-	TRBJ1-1	TGTGCCAGCTCAAAAACCGGCGGTAGTGAAGCTTTCTTT	CASSKTGGSEAFF
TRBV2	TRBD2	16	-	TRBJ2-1	TGTGCCAGCAGGCGGGAGGGCCAGTCTAGCTTCAATGAGCAGTTCTTC	CASRREGQSSFNEQFF
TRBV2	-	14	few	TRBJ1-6	TGTGCCACCAGACAGCTTGCTTATAATTCACCCCTCCACTTT	CATRQLAYNSPLHF
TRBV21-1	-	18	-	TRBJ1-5	TGTGCCAGCAGCGGGAGGGGACAGGGGGCATATAGCGATCAGCCCCAGCATTTT	CASSGRGQGAYSDQPQHF
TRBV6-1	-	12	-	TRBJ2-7	TGTGCCACCTGGGACTTGATCTACGAGCAGTACTTC	CATWDLIYEQYF
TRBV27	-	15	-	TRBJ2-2	TGTGCCAGCAGTTTAGGGCTAGCCGTAAAGATGGAGCTGTTTTTT	CASSLGLAVKMELFF
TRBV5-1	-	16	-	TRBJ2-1	TGCGCCAGCAGCTTGGTTGGTAGCGGTTCCTACAATGAGCAGTTCTTC	CASSLVGSGSYNEQFF
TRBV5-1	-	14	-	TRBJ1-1	TGCGCCAGCAGCTTCGGGGGGGGACGGACTGAAGCTTTCTTT	CASSFGGGRTEAFF
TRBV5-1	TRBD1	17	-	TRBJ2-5	TGCGCCAGCAGCCTACCGGACAGGACCTTGACCGAAGAGACCCAGTACTTC	CASSLPDRTLTEETQYF
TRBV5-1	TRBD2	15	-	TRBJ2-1	TGCGCCAGCAGCTTGGGAGCGGGGGGATACAATGAGCAGTTCTTC	CASSLGAGGYNEQFF
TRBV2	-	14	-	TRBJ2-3	TGTGCCAGCGACAAGGAGGGAATAACAGATACGCAGTATTTT	CASDKEGITDTQYF
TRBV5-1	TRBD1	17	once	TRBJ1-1	TGCGCCAGCAGCTGGGGACAGACAAACTTTATGAACACTGAAGCTTTCTTT	CASSWGQTNFMNTEAFF
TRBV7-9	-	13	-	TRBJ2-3	TGTTCCAGCAGCTTATGGCCTTCAGATACGCAGTATTTT	CSSSLWPSDTQYF
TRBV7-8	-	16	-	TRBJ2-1	TGTGCCAGCAGCCGAACTGGAGAACTAGGAGACAATGAGCAGTTCTTC	CASSRTGELGDNEQFF
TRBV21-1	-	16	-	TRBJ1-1	TGTGCCAGCAGCAGCGCCGGGACAAGGGCAAACACTGAAGCTTTCTTT	CASSSAGTRANTEAFF
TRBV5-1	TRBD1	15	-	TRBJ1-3	TGCGCCAGCAGCTTGTCAGGGGGTGGTGGAAACACCATATATTTT	CASSLSGGGGNTIYF
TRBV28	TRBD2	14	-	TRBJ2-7	TGTGCCAGCAGTTTGGTAGCGGGAGGAGGCGGGCAGTACTTC	CASSLVAGGGGQYF
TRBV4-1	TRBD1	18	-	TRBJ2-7	TGCGCCAGCAGCCAAAGGGCCGTCGGGACAGGTAAATCCTACGAGCAGTACTTC	CASSQRAVGTGKSYEQYF
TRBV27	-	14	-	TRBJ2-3	TGTGCCAGCAGTTTATCGATAACGAGTGATACGCAGTATTTT	CASSLSITSDTQYF